The TCR beta chain under discussion was sequenced for a study of blood T cell repertoires in COVID-19. About the research overall: Samples came from the United States, Italy and Spain, spanning acute and convalescent COVID-19. Nucleic acid was either cDNA or gDNA, and it came from T cells, B-cell-depleted T cells, or PBMCs.

CDR3 length equals 14 residues. Per germline, CDR1 SGHVS and CDR2 FQNEAQ. The ends were cut back, 3 bases at V and 5 bases at J, with 13 bases in the middle. Libraries were prepared by immunoSEQ multiplex PCR; TCRdb keeps only in-frame clonotypes and omits some of them. The sample consists of 200,000 to 250,000 clones, approximately 87% of them appearing once. Sequenced: peripheral blood. V gene TRBV7-8 combines with J gene TRBJ2-5; the D is unclear. This TCR was sampled from a man in his sixties with acute or convalescent COVID-19. Here the CDR3 reads CASSFLTPEETQYF. DNA of the CDR3: TGTGCCAGCAGCTTCCTTACGCCGGAGGAGACCCAGTACTTC.